A selection of T cell receptor beta chains follows, all from one sample in a study of T cells in Graves' hyperthyroidism and ophthalmopathy. TCRdb re-analysed the multiplex PCR reads in MiXCR, keeping a single row per CDR3 protein. Of around 570,000 distinct CDR3 sequences listed, about 20% are singletons. What was sequenced was blood. The receptors here all came from a man between 40 and 49 years old with Graves' ophthalmopathy. The CDR3 runs from the conserved cysteine through the conserved F or W.

len,v_gene,CDR3aa
14,TRBV5-1,CASSLGTGSTTQYF
17,TRBV27,CASSSGLAGVAYNEQFF
14,TRBV12-3/TRBV12-4,CASSLAGGAVGYTF
15,TRBV27,CASRYNGVGTGELFF
15,TRBV20-1,CSARPGSSGIYEQYF
12,TRBV9,CASSVDDGVQYF
15,TRBV5-1,CASSRQGGSSYEQYF
13,TRBV3-1,CASSQTGPYGYTF
17,TRBV28,CASSSGLAGVSTDTQYF
18,TRBV27,CASSATGQGTYSNQPQHF
13,TRBV27,CASSIGQAYEQYF
16,TRBV7-8,CASSFDRQFPNYGYTF
13,TRBV11-2,CASSVTGNQPQHF
13,TRBV12-3/TRBV12-4,CASRYRDSGEQYF
17,TRBV12-5,CASGLVLGPNSYNEQFF
15,TRBV7-6,CASSLGGQRQEAQYF
13,TRBV11-2,CASSLELKNIQYF
14,TRBV2,CASFPALAAGEQFF
15,TRBV25-1,CASSDPWPGANVLTF
13,TRBV4-1,CASSQDRGHEQYF
17,TRBV15,CATSRALSGREDEKLFF
12,TRBV11-2,CASSLVAETQYF
21,TRBV15,CATSRDGAGLAGGSAADTQYF
13,TRBV7-9,CASSLVAYNEQFF